This T cell receptor (beta chain) is drawn from a study of cytomegalovirus exposure and HLA in healthy donors. Regarding the study as a whole: In a later analysis, TCR beta V- and J-gene trimming was associated with a missense DCLRE1C variant. In an earlier analysis, in roughly 580 donors, most V segments appeared productive either ~87% or ~30% of the time. Diagnosis of cytomegalovirus status made by the classifier reportedly showed high specificity and sensitivity.

Turning to this clone: Its antigen is unknown.

The PCR employed 60 Vbeta primers together with 13 Jbeta primers. The protocol was immunoSEQ multiplex PCR, while the TCRdb copy is restricted to in-frame clones and leaves out a portion. The sample holds about 270,000 clones, under 80% seen once. Per germline, CDR1 KGHSY and CDR2 FQNENV. The CDR3 loop spans 19 amino acids. Unmatched junction bases numbered 21, after V lost 5 bases and J lost 2 bases. Source material: PBMCs. The source is a female donor in good health and CMV-seronegative. The chain joins TRBV16 to TRBJ2-7; 7 nucleotides agree with TRBD1. CDR3 region: CASSERGDRAITTPYEQYF. The CDR3 region has the DNA TGTGCCAGCAGCGAACGAGGGGACAGAGCAATAACGACGCCCTACGAGCAGTACTTC. The full variable domain, in which reference TRBV16 and TRBJ2-7 provide the parts outside the CDR3, is GEEVAQTPKHLVRGEGQKAKLYCAPIKGHSYVFWYQQVLKNEFKFLISFQNENVFDETGMPKERFSAKCLPNSPCSLEIQATKLEDSAVYFCASSERGDRAITTPYEQYFGPGTRLTVT.